One and the same sample provided the 5 T cell receptor beta chains below, sequenced in a study of identical twins (dated by TCRdb to between 2015 and 2016). Library preparation was by 5' RACE. TCRdb shows the sequencer as Illumina HiSeq 2000. TCRdb trimmed the raw reads at Q25, called clones with MiXCR and kept productive beta chains. CDR3 protein duplicates are merged, each entry listing the most common genes and DNA. The sample table contains just under 550,000 distinct CDR3 sequences; only one count was recorded for roughly 15% of them. The ten largest clones take up around 0.48% of the sample. These sequences were also reported in another study, on yellow fever vaccine responses in identical twins.

The sample consisted of CD4+ T cells sorted from blood. Receptors were obtained from a young woman in good health.

V and J are TRBV7-8 and TRBJ2-3; D may match TRBD1 or TRBD2 (5 bases each). The V end lost 5 bases, the J end lost 5 bases, and 20 bases lay between the germline ends. The germline gives CDR1 SGHVS, CDR2 FQNEAQ. This CDR3 region has 16 residues. Here the CDR3 reads CASSAEPRDAKDTQYF. CDR3 DNA: TGTGCCAGCAGCGCCGAACCCCGGGACGCAAAAGATACGCAGTATTTT. Variable domain in full (rest from reference TRBV7-8 and TRBJ2-3): GAGVSQSPRYKVAKRGQDVALRCDPISGHVSLFWYQQALGQGPEFLTYFQNEAQLDKSGLPSDRFFAERPEGSVSTLKIQRTQQEDSAVYLCASSAEPRDAKDTQYFGPGTRLTVL.

The sample holds one count of this clonotype. The chain employs TRBV5-1 and TRBJ2-1; the match to TRBD2 covers 8 bases. Trimming removed 3 bases from V and 7 bases from J; junction bases left unmatched: 12. This CDR3 has 16 amino acids. The germline gives CDR1 SGHRS, CDR2 YFSETQ. The CDR3 sequence: CASSSPGLDFYNEQFF. DNA of the CDR3: TGCGCCAGCAGCTCCCCGGGACTAGACTTCTATAATGAGCAGTTCTTC. The whole variable domain, filled in from reference TRBV5-1 and TRBJ2-1, reads KAGVTQTPRYLIKTRGQQVTLSCSPISGHRSVSWYQQTPGQGLQFLFEYFSETQRNKGNFPGRFSGRQFSNSRSEMNVSTLELGDSALYLCASSSPGLDFYNEQFFGPGTRLTVL.

Many counts were recorded for this clonotype. This chain uses TRBV12-3 or TRBV12-4 with TRBJ1-1; no clear D gene. Trimming cost V 9 bases and J 3 bases, with 11 bases left between them. This CDR3 region has 12 residues. The CDR3: CASSGRDTEAFF. The DNA for the CDR3 is TGTGCCAGTTCAGGTCGGGACACTGAAGCTTTCTTT.

This clonotype turned up a few times. The V gene is TRBV6-1, the J gene TRBJ1-6; 11 bases map to TRBD1. V lost 6 bases and J lost 2; bases outside the gene matches: 3. In germline, CDR1 is MNHNS, CDR2 SASEGT. The CDR3 runs 16 residues. Here the CDR3 reads CASRGQGVTYNSPLHF. CDR3 in DNA: TGTGCCAGCAGGGGACAGGGGGTAACCTATAATTCACCCCTCCACTTT.

The J gene is TRBJ2-2, the V gene TRBV11-2; D unresolved. CDR3 length equals 12 residues. The germline CDR1 and CDR2 sequences are SGHAT and FQNNGV. The V end lost 2 bases, the J end lost 7 bases, and 5 bases lay between the germline ends. The CDR3 sequence: CASSLPIGELFF. CDR3 bases: TGTGCCAGCAGCTTACCTATCGGGGAGCTGTTTTTT.